This TCR beta chain was recorded in a study of blood T cell repertoires in COVID-19. The assay was immunoSEQ multiplex PCR, and TCRdb's table has in-frame clones only and misses some. The sample consists of about 190,000 clones, about 83% of them appearing once. V lost 4 bases and J lost 1; bases outside the gene matches: 8. The CDR3 is 16 residues long. Germline assignment: CDR1 LGHDT and CDR2 YNNKEL (reference sequence). Sequenced material: peripheral blood. The receptor was derived from a woman under 30 who had recovered from COVID-19. The V gene is TRBV3-1 (or the pseudogene TRBV3-2), the J gene TRBJ2-7; 9 bases align to TRBD1. Written as DNA, the CDR3 is TGTGCCAGCAGCCCAGACCGGGACAGGGCGTCCTACGAGCAGTACTTC. It translates to CASSPDRDRASYEQYF.